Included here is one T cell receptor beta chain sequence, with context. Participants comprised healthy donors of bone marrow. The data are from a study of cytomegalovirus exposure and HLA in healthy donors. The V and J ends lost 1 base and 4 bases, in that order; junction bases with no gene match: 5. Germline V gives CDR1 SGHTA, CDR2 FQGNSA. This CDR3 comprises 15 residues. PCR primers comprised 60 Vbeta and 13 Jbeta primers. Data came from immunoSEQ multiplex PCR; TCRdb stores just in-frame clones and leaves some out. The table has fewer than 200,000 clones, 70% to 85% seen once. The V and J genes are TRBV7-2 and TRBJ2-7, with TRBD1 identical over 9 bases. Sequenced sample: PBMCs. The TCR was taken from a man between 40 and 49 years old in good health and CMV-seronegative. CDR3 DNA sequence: TGTGCCAGCAGCTTAGTTACAGGGGGCAAGTACGAGCAGTACTTC. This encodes CASSLVTGGKYEQYF.